Below are 15 T cell receptor beta chains sequenced from a single sample in a study of siplizumab effects on memory and regulatory T cells. Data came from immunoSEQ multiplex PCR; TCRdb stores just in-frame clones and leaves some out. The repertoire holds about 99,000 clones, with roughly 93% as singletons. The material sequenced was Tregs sorted from blood. The receptors shown here come from a human donor in good health.

The gene calls are TRBV18 and TRBJ1-3; D uncertain. The CDR3 contains 16 residues. Germline CDR1 and CDR2: KGHSH and LQKENI. V was cut by 2 bases and J by 0 bases, with 11 bases left in between. CDR3 nucleotides: TGTGCCAGCTCACCATGGACGTCTCCCTCTGGAAACACCATATATTTT. The encoded protein is CASSPWTSPSGNTIYF.

The J gene is TRBJ2-7, the V gene TRBV27; 10 bases line up with TRBD1. With 1 base clipped from V and 1 base from J, the junction kept 1 base outside the gene matches. Germline V gene data show CDR1 as MNHEY and CDR2 as SMNVEV (reference sequence). The CDR3 contains 15 residues. The CDR3 region has the DNA TGTGCCAGCAGTTTATTGGGACAGGGGTCCTACGAGCAGTACTTC. This translates into CASSLLGQGSYEQYF.

The rearrangement joins TRBV18 to TRBJ1-2; D unclear. V was pared by 4 bases and J by 3 bases, with 12 bases between. The CDR3 runs to 14 residues. Germline V CDR1 and CDR2: KGHSH, LQKENI. This CDR3 is CASSLPGPDYGYTF. In DNA form, the CDR3 reads TGTGCCAGCTCACTCCCCGGGCCTGACTATGGCTACACCTTC. The complete variable domain, with remaining parts taken from reference TRBV18 and TRBJ1-2, reads NAGVMQNPRHLVRRRGQEARLRCSPMKGHSHVYWYRQLPEEGLKFMVYLQKENIIDESGMPKERFSAEFPKEGPSILRIQQVVRGDSAAYFCASSLPGPDYGYTFGSGTRLTVV.

Details on this clone: The same CDR3 can be traced to other DNA sequences in this sample. The V and J genes are TRBV9 and TRBJ2-5; D is unresolved. This CDR3 has 11 amino acids. Germline-derived CDR1 and CDR2 are SGDLS and YYNGEE. V was shortened by 0 bases and J by 4 bases, with 1 base between the two germline ends. The chain's CDR3 is CASSVAETQYF. For the CDR3, the DNA is TGTGCCAGCAGCGTAGCAGAGACCCAGTACTTC.

This clone was seen a few times. This sequence joins TRBV10-2 and TRBJ1-1; 10 nucleotides line up with TRBD1. The CDR3 has 13 residues. CDR1 is WSHSY and CDR2 is SAAADI in the germline V gene. Trimming cost V 6 bases and J 3 bases; bases outside gene matches: 1. The CDR3 here is CASRGTGDTEAFF. DNA of the CDR3: TGCGCCAGCAGGGGGACAGGGGACACTGAAGCTTTCTTT.

This chain joins TRBV5-1 and TRBJ2-5, with D unresolved. This CDR3 is 13 amino acids long. V was clipped by 0 bases and J by 5 bases, with 8 bases between them. Germline loops: CDR1 SGHRS, CDR2 YFSETQ. The CDR3 reads CASSLGITETQYF. The CDR3 nucleotides read TGCGCCAGCAGCTTGGGGATCACGGAGACCCAGTACTTC.

CDR3 nucleotides: TGTGCCAGCAGCTTATCAATCACACCGATCGTCTACAATGAGCAGTTCTTC. The encoded protein is CASSLSITPIVYNEQFF. The chain carries TRBV11-3 and TRBJ2-1; D remains unclear. Trimming pared 2 bases from V and 3 bases from J, leaving 17 bases between. Per the germline V gene, CDR1 is SGHNT and CDR2 is YENEEA. The CDR3 is made up of 17 amino acids.

This chain uses TRBV30 with TRBJ2-1, with TRBD2 identical over 7 bases. This CDR3 comprises 14 residues. The V gene end was trimmed by 3 bases and the J gene end by 1 base; junction bases not matched to a gene: 3. The germline CDR1 and CDR2 sequences are GTSNPN and SVGIG (reference sequence). CDR3 residues: CAWSPGGSYNEQFF. The CDR3 DNA sequence: TGTGCCTGGAGCCCGGGAGGATCCTACAATGAGCAGTTCTTC. Full variable domain (rest looked up from reference TRBV30 and TRBJ2-1): SQTIHQWPATLVQPVGSPLSLECTVEGTSNPNLYWYRQAAGRGLQLLFYSVGIGQISSEVPQNLSASRPQDRQFILSSKKLLLSDSGFYLCAWSPGGSYNEQFFGPGTRLTVL.

The rearrangement joins TRBV27 to TRBJ2-5; 8 positions agree with TRBD1. Judging by the DNA end, TRBJ2-7 fits better; the J call may be wrong. Per the germline V gene, CDR1 is MNHEY and CDR2 is SMNVEV (reference sequence). The CDR3 covers 13 residues. In DNA, the CDR3 is TGTGCCAGCAGGGACAGGGTTCTTCTCGAGCAGTACTTC. It yields the protein CASRDRVLLEQYF.

The V and J genes are TRBV7-6 and TRBJ1-3; maybe TRBD1 (5 bases). V lost 1 base and J lost 8, with 9 bases in between. This CDR3 is built from 13 residues. CDR1 is SGHVS and CDR2 is FNYEAQ in the germline V gene. CDR3 coding DNA: TGTGCCAGCAGCTTAGGAATAGGGGACACCATATATTTT. This codes for CASSLGIGDTIYF.

V and J are TRBV6-5 and TRBJ1-1, with 7 bases aligning to TRBD1. Germline-derived CDR1 and CDR2 are MNHEY and SVGAGI. Trimming at V came to 0 bases and at J to 1 base, leaving 5 bases not matched to a gene. The CDR3 consists of 16 residues. The DNA for the CDR3 is TGTGCCAGCAGTTACTCAAGGACAGGTCGGAACACTGAAGCTTTCTTT. It encodes CASSYSRTGRNTEAFF.

This chain uses TRBV5-1 with TRBJ2-7; D remains unclear. The CDR3 loop spans 14 amino acids. Germline V gene lookup returns CDR1 SGHRS and CDR2 YFSETQ. V was cut by 1 base and J by 2 bases, with 10 bases left in between. CDR3 DNA: TGCGCCAGCAGCTTGAGGGTAGGGCCCTACGAGCAGTACTTC. As protein: CASSLRVGPYEQYF.

This clone turned up a few times. In nucleotides, the CDR3 is TGCGCCAGCAGCCCCACGGGGCTAGCGGGAGGGACGTTGGTGTACGAGCAGTACTTC. This codes for CASSPTGLAGGTLVYEQYF. V gene TRBV4-1 combines with J gene TRBJ2-7; 12 nucleotides agree with TRBD2. V lost 4 bases to trimming and J lost 4 bases; unmatched junction nucleotides: 17. CDR3 length: 19 amino acids. The germline CDR1 and CDR2 sequences are MGHRA and YSYEKL.

The V and J genes are TRBV18 and TRBJ1-4; D is uncertain. Germline-derived CDR1 and CDR2 are KGHSH and LQKENI. The V gene lost 0 bases and the J gene lost 6 bases, with 5 bases spanning the gap. The CDR3 has 13 amino acids. Here the CDR3 reads CASSPPIDEKLFF. The CDR3 DNA follows: TGTGCCAGCTCACCACCGATCGATGAAAAACTGTTTTTT.

V gene TRBV6-1 combines with J gene TRBJ2-6; no reliable D call. This CDR3 contains 14 residues. Trimming took 2 bases from V and 4 from J, leaving 6 bases between them. The germline gives CDR1 MNHNS, CDR2 SASEGT. The CDR3 DNA reads TGTGCCAGCAGTGAACAACGGGGGGCCAACGTCCTGACTTTC. Amino acid sequence: CASSEQRGANVLTF.